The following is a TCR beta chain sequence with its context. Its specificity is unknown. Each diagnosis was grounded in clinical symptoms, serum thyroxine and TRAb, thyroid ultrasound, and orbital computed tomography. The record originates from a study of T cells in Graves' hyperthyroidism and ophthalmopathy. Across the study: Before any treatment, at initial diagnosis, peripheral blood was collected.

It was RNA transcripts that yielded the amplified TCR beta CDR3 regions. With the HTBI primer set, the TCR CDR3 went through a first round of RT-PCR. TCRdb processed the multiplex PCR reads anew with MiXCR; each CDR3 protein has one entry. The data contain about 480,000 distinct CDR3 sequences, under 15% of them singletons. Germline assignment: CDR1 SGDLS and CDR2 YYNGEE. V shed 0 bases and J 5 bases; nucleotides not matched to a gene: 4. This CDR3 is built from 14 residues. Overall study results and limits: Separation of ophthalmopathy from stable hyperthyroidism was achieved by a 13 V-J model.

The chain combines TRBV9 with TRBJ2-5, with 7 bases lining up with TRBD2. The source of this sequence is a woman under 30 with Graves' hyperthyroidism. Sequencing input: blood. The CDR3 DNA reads TGTGCCAGCAGCGTAGGGGAGGGTAGGGAGACCCAGTACTTC. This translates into CASSVGEGRETQYF.